Listed here are 14 T cell receptor beta chains from one sample, sequenced in a study of breast tumors, draining lymph nodes, adjacent tissues. The lymph nodes were axillary draining lymph nodes from breast cancer patients. TCRdb re-derived calls from the multiplex PCR reads in MiXCR, one entry per CDR3 protein. The sample includes about 200,000 distinct CDR3 sequences, approximately 30% of them seen just once. Sample: axillary lymph node tissue. All receptors derive from a female donor with breast cancer. Some clones in this sample may be carry-over from other donors' samples.

Only one count was recorded for this clonotype. The chain recombines TRBV4-1 with TRBJ2-1, with TRBD2 identical over 10 bases. The CDR3 is 18 residues long. V lost 1 base, J lost 4 bases, and 10 bases stayed unmatched. Germline loops: CDR1 MGHRA, CDR2 YSYEKL. The chain's CDR3 is CASSQVGLAVEDYNEQFF. CDR3 DNA: TGCGCCAGCAGCCAAGTAGGACTAGCGGTAGAGGATTACAATGAGCAGTTCTTC.

About this clonotype: Since a much larger clone is just one base distant, this may be a read error. Since no conserved phenylalanine or tryptophan closes the CDR3, a read error is the likely cause. This chain joins TRBV6-2 or TRBV6-3 and TRBJ2-1; 8 bases match TRBD2. The CDR3 is 16 amino acids. CDR1 is MNHEY, CDR2 SVGEGT, per germline. V lost 7 bases and J lost 13; bases outside the gene matches: 21. The CDR3 loop reads CASTLGWREARGFQFL. The CDR3 DNA is TGTGCCAGCACCTTAGGTTGGCGGGAGGCCAGGGGCTTTCAGTTCCTC.

Notes on this clonotype: A single base separates this from a much larger clone, so it may be a read error. J is TRBJ2-5 and V is TRBV7-9, with a possible D match to TRBD2 (5 bases). Germline CDR1 SEHNR, CDR2 FQNEAQ (reference sequence). The CDR3 runs 15 residues. DNA for the CDR3: TGTGCCAGCAGCTTAGAACGGGGTAGGGAAGAGACCCAGCACTTC. Its protein is CASSLERGREETQHF.

This clonotype was counted a single time. CDR3 amino acids: CASTQGGGNNQPQHF. CDR3 DNA sequence: TGTGCCAGCACCCAGGGGGGGGGCAACAATCAGCCCCAGCATTTT. The chain links TRBV5-6 to TRBJ1-5, with 7 bases identical to TRBD1. This CDR3 is built from 15 residues. The germline V gene has CDR1 SGHDT and CDR2 YYEEEE. V shed 6 bases and J 3 bases; nucleotides not matched to a gene: 9.

This clonotype was counted at least ten times. V gene TRBV6-5 combines with J gene TRBJ1-4; D call uncertain. CDR3 size: 13 residues. The germline V gene has CDR1 MNHEY and CDR2 SVGAGI. V gave up 2 bases and J gave up 5 bases, with 6 bases separating them. This chain's CDR3 is CASSYRGNEKLFF. The CDR3 DNA reads as TGTGCCAGCAGTTACCGGGGAAATGAAAAACTGTTTTTT.

V and J are TRBV7-2 and TRBJ1-1; TRBD1 aligns across 9 bases. The length of the CDR3 is 17 residues. From germline, CDR1 is SGHTA and CDR2 FQGNSA. The V segment lost 5 bases and the J segment 4 bases; nucleotides outside the gene matches: 14. The chain's CDR3 is CASSPKPRTGASTEAFF. The CDR3, as DNA: TGTGCCAGCAGCCCAAAGCCCCGGACAGGGGCGAGCACTGAAGCTTTCTTT. Combining the CDR3 with reference TRBV7-2 and TRBJ1-1 gives the whole variable domain GAGVSQSPSNKVTEKGKDVELRCDPISGHTALYWYRQSLGQGLEFLIYFQGNSAPDKSGLPSDRFSAERTGGSVSTLTIQRTQQEDSAVYLCASSPKPRTGASTEAFFGQGTRLTVV.

This clonotype showed up many times. The genes are TRBV30 and TRBJ2-7; possible D gene TRBD1, 6 bases. Looked up from germline, CDR1 is GTSNPN and CDR2 is SVGIG (reference sequence). V was clipped by 4 bases and J by 2 bases, with 15 bases between them. CDR3 length: 14 amino acids. The CDR3 nucleotides read TGTGCCTGGACCCTGGGGGCAGGGACCTACGAGCAGTACTTC. It translates to CAWTLGAGTYEQYF.

This clonotype was detected ten times or more. The CDR3 loop is CASSSGSTETQYF. The CDR3, as DNA: TGTGCCAGCAGCTCCGGTTCCACGGAGACCCAGTACTTC. This rearrangement joins TRBV7-2 to TRBJ2-5, with D unresolved. Per the germline V gene, CDR1 is SGHTA and CDR2 is FQGNSA. The CDR3 spans 13 residues. V was shortened by 4 bases and J by 5 bases, with 11 bases between the two germline ends. Drawing the rest from reference TRBV7-2 and TRBJ2-5, the complete variable domain is GAGVSQSPSNKVTEKGKDVELRCDPISGHTALYWYRQSLGQGLEFLIYFQGNSAPDKSGLPSDRFSAERTGGSVSTLTIQRTQQEDSAVYLCASSSGSTETQYFGPGTRLLVL.

This clonotype occurred a few times. The chain recombines TRBV18 with TRBJ2-5; weak D call: TRBD1 (5 bases). This CDR3 region has 17 residues. V dropped 1 base and J dropped 0 bases, with 15 bases sitting between them. The V gene's germline CDR1 is KGHSH and CDR2 LQKENI. The CDR3 here is CASSPQGPNGYQETQYF. DNA of the CDR3: TGTGCCAGCTCACCACAGGGGCCAAATGGGTACCAAGAGACCCAGTACTTC.

This clonotype has at least ten counts. The chain has TRBV5-1 and TRBJ2-1, with 13 bases matching TRBD2. With V trimmed by 3 bases and J by 9 bases, 6 bases remained unmatched. CDR3 length equals 15 residues. Germline CDR1 and CDR2: SGHRS and YFSETQ. In nucleotides, the CDR3 is TGCGCCAGCAGCTCCGGACTAGCGGGAGCGGTTGAGCAGTTCTTC. Protein sequence: CASSSGLAGAVEQFF.

A single count supports this clonotype. The V and J genes are TRBV11-2 and TRBJ1-1; TRBD1 agrees at 8 bases. This CDR3 is 14 amino acids long. With V trimmed by 4 bases and J by 2 bases, 3 bases remained unmatched. Germline lookup yields CDR1 SGHAT and CDR2 FQNNGV. CDR3 protein: CASSSRGRNTEAFF. The CDR3 DNA sequence: TGTGCCAGCAGCTCCAGGGGGCGCAACACTGAAGCTTTCTTT.

This clonotype was found many times. The V and J genes are TRBV20-1 and TRBJ1-2, with 10 positions matching TRBD1. The CDR3 is 13 amino acids. Germline V gene lookup returns CDR1 DFQATT and CDR2 SNEGSKA (reference sequence). V was pared by 2 bases and J by 6 bases, with 3 bases of the junction left unmatched. The CDR3 protein is CSARTGTGDGYTF. The CDR3 coding sequence is TGCAGTGCTAGAACTGGGACAGGGGATGGCTACACCTTC.

This clonotype appeared many times. Since no conserved phenylalanine or tryptophan closes the CDR3, a read error is the likely cause. It is unclear where the CDR3 begins or ends on the DNA, so no DNA is shown, and the CDR3 is as TCRdb lists it. This CDR3 reads CASSMEVEPPSS. The chain links TRBV19 to TRBJ2-7; the table's D call TRBD1 went unverified against the DNA. The CDR3 adds up to 12 amino acids, both ends counted. Per germline, CDR1 LNHDA and CDR2 SQIVND (reference sequence).

This sequence joins TRBV20-1 and TRBJ2-1, with 9 bases lining up with TRBD2. This CDR3 comprises 15 residues. Germline V CDR1 and CDR2: DFQATT, SNEGSKA (reference sequence). With V trimmed by 3 bases and J by 9 bases, 12 bases remained unmatched. The chain's CDR3 is CSASGRGRVHGEQFF. CDR3 in DNA: TGCAGTGCTAGTGGACGCGGGAGGGTGCACGGTGAGCAGTTCTTC.